This T cell receptor beta chain comes out of a study of blood T cell repertoires in COVID-19. Germline V gene sequence: CDR1 SGHAT, CDR2 FQNNGV. The V and J ends lost 1 base and 2 bases respectively, with 5 bases between them. CDR3 length equals 13 residues. This clone was counted a single time. Sequencing used immunoSEQ multiplex PCR; TCRdb keeps in-frame clones, though not all of them. Of roughly 150,000 clones listed, 75% to 90% are singletons. The rearrangement joins TRBV11-2 to TRBJ1-2; no reliable D call. Sequencing input: PBMCs or T cells enriched from blood (not recorded which). This TCR came from a woman aged 40-49 years who had been exposed to COVID-19. The CDR3 is CASSLGRNYGYTF. CDR3 in DNA: TGTGCCAGCAGCTTAGGCCGGAACTATGGCTACACCTTC.